The 29 T cell receptor beta chains listed next were all sequenced from one sample in a study of cytomegalovirus exposure and HLA in healthy donors. The PCR made use of 60 Vbeta and 13 Jbeta primers. Assay: immunoSEQ multiplex PCR; the TCRdb copy retains only in-frame clones and omits some. The sample shows roughly 140,000 clones, about four fifths of them seen only once. The sequenced sample consisted of PBMCs. These receptors were obtained from a woman between 40 and 50 years old in good health and CMV-seropositive.

V and J are TRBV6-6 and TRBJ1-2, with TRBD1 identical over 7 bases. V shed 0 bases, J shed 7 bases, and the junction held 11 bases outside the gene matches. This CDR3 contains 16 residues. CDR1 MNHNY and CDR2 SVGAGI come from the germline V gene (reference sequence). The CDR3 sequence: CASSYSGGQVTPGYTF. The DNA for the CDR3 is TGTGCCAGCAGTTACTCGGGAGGACAGGTAACTCCTGGCTACACCTTC.

This chain joins TRBV7-9 and TRBJ2-5; D is unclear. The J call may be in error: the DNA end matches TRBJ2-7 better. Germline V gene lookup returns CDR1 SEHNR and CDR2 FQNEAQ (reference sequence). There are 12 residues in the CDR3. CDR3 protein: CASSSHPYEQYF. As DNA, the CDR3 is TGTGCCAGCAGCTCCCACCCCTACGAGCAGTACTTC.

The count of this clone is one. The rearrangement joins TRBV30 to TRBJ1-5; D is possibly TRBD1 (5 bases). CDR1 GTSNPN and CDR2 SVGIG come from the germline V gene (reference sequence). The CDR3 loop spans 15 amino acids. V lost 0 bases and J 6 bases, leaving 15 bases between the germline ends. DNA of the CDR3: TGTGCCTGGAGTGTACCGTGGGGCGCGCCTCAGCCCCAGCATTTT. This gives the protein CAWSVPWGAPQPQHF. Using reference TRBV30 and TRBJ1-5 for the parts outside the CDR3, the full variable domain is SQTIHQWPATLVQPVGSPLSLECTVEGTSNPNLYWYRQAAGRGLQLLFYSVGIGQISSEVPQNLSASRPQDRQFILSSKKLLLSDSGFYLCAWSVPWGAPQPQHFGDGTRLSIL.

This clone appeared a few times. Other nucleotide sequences from this sample produce the same CDR3. The chain combines TRBV7-9 with TRBJ1-5, with 7 bases fitting TRBD1. CDR1 and CDR2 (germline): SEHNR, FQNEAQ (reference sequence). V shed 5 bases and J 4 bases; nucleotides not matched to a gene: 2. This CDR3 region has 13 residues. CDR3 sequence reads: CASSPGGNQPQHF. Here the CDR3 DNA reads TGTGCCAGCAGCCCAGGGGGGAATCAGCCCCAGCATTTT.

The chain is built from TRBV7-2 and TRBJ2-7; 8 bases align to TRBD1. The CDR3 consists of 13 residues. Germline assignment: CDR1 SGHTA and CDR2 FQGNSA. V lost 3 bases, J lost 3 bases, and 1 base stayed unmatched. CDR3 coding DNA: TGTGCCAGCAGCTTCGACAGGGGCTACGAGCAGTACTTC. Translated: CASSFDRGYEQYF.

This chain connects TRBV28 to TRBJ2-2; a possible D gene is TRBD2 (6 bases). The ends were cut back, 3 bases at V and 3 bases at J, with 8 bases in the middle. CDR1 and CDR2 (germline): MDHEN, SYDVKM. The length of the CDR3 is 14 residues. The CDR3 loop is CASSLGGYTGELFF. CDR3 nucleotide sequence: TGTGCCAGCAGTTTGGGGGGATACACCGGGGAGCTGTTTTTT.

The V and J genes are TRBV7-3 and TRBJ2-3, with D possibly being TRBD2 (6 bases). The CDR3 loop spans 13 amino acids. The germline CDR1 and CDR2 sequences are SGHTA and FQGTGA. The V end lost 2 bases, the J end lost 10 bases, and 13 bases lay between the germline ends. CDR3 nucleotide sequence: TGTGCCAGCAGCTTAGTAGGCGGGGCCCCGCAGTATTTT. Amino acid sequence: CASSLVGGAPQYF.

The chain links TRBV5-4 to TRBJ1-5, with D possibly TRBD1 on 6 matching bases. Trimming took off 0 bases at V and 3 bases at J, with 13 bases between the two ends. Germline loops: CDR1 SGHNT, CDR2 YYREEE (reference sequence). The CDR3 loop spans 16 amino acids. This CDR3 reads CASSLGGGATNQPQHF. The DNA for the CDR3 is TGTGCCAGCAGCTTGGGAGGGGGTGCCACCAATCAGCCCCAGCATTTT.

A word on this clone: Other DNA sequences in the same sample also yield this CDR3. V gene TRBV7-2 combines with J gene TRBJ2-5, with D unresolved. Germline lookup yields CDR1 SGHTA and CDR2 FQGNSA. The CDR3 covers 11 residues. V shed 5 bases and J shed 4 bases, with 5 bases lying between them. The CDR3 coding sequence is TGTGCCAGCAGCCCCGGAGAGACCCAGTACTTC. It translates to CASSPGETQYF.

V gene TRBV4-1 combines with J gene TRBJ1-2; 9 nucleotides line up with TRBD1. CDR3 length: 16 residues. V shed 0 bases, J shed 7 bases, and the junction held 9 bases outside the gene matches. Germline V gene lookup returns CDR1 MGHRA and CDR2 YSYEKL. The CDR3 DNA follows: TGCGCCAGCAGCCAAGATCAACAGGGGGCAGTCGGTGGCTACACCTTC. Its translation: CASSQDQQGAVGGYTF.

In this sample, this clone turned up once. The chain employs TRBV4-2 and TRBJ1-1; D uncertain. CDR3 size: 14 residues. The V end was cut by 0 bases, the J end by 1 base, with 6 bases between. Germline CDR1 is LGHNA and CDR2 is YNFKEQ. CDR3 loop: CASSQDRENTEAFF. CDR3 nucleotide sequence: TGTGCCAGCAGCCAAGATCGGGAGAACACTGAAGCTTTCTTT.

The genes are TRBV29-1 and TRBJ2-7, with D possibly matching TRBD2 (5 bases). Germline CDR1 and CDR2: SQVTM and ANQGSEA. The CDR3 has 11 amino acids. Deletions cut 6 bases from V and 4 bases from J, with 10 bases between. This CDR3 is CSVGEGYEQYF. DNA of the CDR3: TGCAGCGTCGGAGAGGGTTACGAGCAGTACTTC.

This chain connects TRBV18 to TRBJ2-7, with a possible D match to TRBD2 (6 bases). V was shortened by 6 bases and J by 6 bases, with 21 bases between the two germline ends. Per the germline V gene, CDR1 is KGHSH and CDR2 is LQKENI. The CDR3 runs 15 residues. CDR3 bases: TGTGCCAGCTCGCTCCTAGGAGGGGACTTCGGCGAGCAGTACTTC. Amino acids: CASSLLGGDFGEQYF. The variable domain in full, completed from reference TRBV18 and TRBJ2-7, reads NAGVMQNPRHLVRRRGQEARLRCSPMKGHSHVYWYRQLPEEGLKFMVYLQKENIIDESGMPKERFSAEFPKEGPSILRIQQVVRGDSAAYFCASSLLGGDFGEQYFGPGTRLTVT.

This sequence joins TRBV4-2 and TRBJ1-1, with 8 bases that match TRBD1. Germline lookup yields CDR1 LGHNA and CDR2 YNFKEQ. The trim removed 2 bases at V and 0 bases at J, leaving 8 bases unmatched. The CDR3 has 17 amino acids. The CDR3 DNA follows: TGTGCCAGCAGCCAAACTGGACAGGGAAACTTGAACACTGAAGCTTTCTTT. Translation: CASSQTGQGNLNTEAFF.

The chain links TRBV5-1 to TRBJ1-1; D gene ambiguous. This CDR3 is built from 13 residues. CDR1 SGHRS and CDR2 YFSETQ come from the germline V gene. Trimming left V 4 bases short and J 3 bases short, with 10 bases between. The chain's CDR3 is CASSPELDTEAFF. CDR3 in DNA: TGCGCCAGCAGCCCGGAACTAGACACTGAAGCTTTCTTT.

This chain joins TRBV6-6 and TRBJ1-1; TRBD1 is a possible D gene (6 bases). The CDR3 runs to 13 residues. V was shortened by 5 bases and J by 5 bases, with 12 bases between the two germline ends. In germline, CDR1 is MNHNY, CDR2 SVGAGI (reference sequence). CDR3 bases: TGTGCCAGCAGTCTACAGGGTGAGACTGAAGCTTTCTTT. Its protein is CASSLQGETEAFF.

The chain uses TRBV15 and TRBJ2-3; 11 bases map to TRBD1. The CDR3 consists of 14 residues. The germline gives CDR1 LNHNV, CDR2 YYDKDF (reference sequence). V dropped 8 bases and J dropped 4; count of bases not matched to a gene: 5. The CDR3 DNA follows: TGTGCCACCTCCCCGGGACAGGGGGCAGATACGCAGTATTTT. Amino acids: CATSPGQGADTQYF.

The DNA of the CDR3 is TGTGCCAGCAGTTTATTAGCGGGAGCCCTCTACAATGAGCAGTTCTTC. This encodes CASSLLAGALYNEQFF. J is TRBJ2-1 and V is TRBV27; 9 bases align to TRBD2. CDR1 and CDR2 (germline): MNHEY, SMNVEV (reference sequence). The length of the CDR3 is 16 residues. Losses at the gene ends were 1 base for V and 3 bases for J; bases not matched to a gene: 4.

The chain combines TRBV6-1 with TRBJ1-5; possibly TRBD1 for D (5 bases). In germline, CDR1 is MNHNS, CDR2 SASEGT. This CDR3 has 15 residues. Trimming shortened V by 2 bases and J by 2 bases, and 10 bases separated the two germline ends. The CDR3 DNA is TGTGCCAGCAGTGAACAGGGTGGCGGCAATCAGCCCCAGCATTTT. As protein: CASSEQGGGNQPQHF.

This clone showed up just a few times. V usage is TRBV7-9 and J usage is TRBJ1-5, with D unresolved. Looked up from germline, CDR1 is SEHNR and CDR2 is FQNEAQ (reference sequence). V lost 5 bases, J lost 3 bases, and 11 bases lay in between. There are 14 residues in the CDR3. The CDR3 DNA is TGTGCCAGCAGCCTAGACGGTTACAATCAGCCCCAGCATTTT. This codes for CASSLDGYNQPQHF.

This sequence joins TRBV9 and TRBJ2-3; 7 bases fit TRBD1. The trim removed 2 bases at V and 0 bases at J, leaving 6 bases unmatched. The CDR3 sequence is 16 residues long. Germline V gives CDR1 SGDLS, CDR2 YYNGEE. In nucleotides, the CDR3 is TGTGCCAGCAGCGTGGCCGGGACAGCTAGCACAGATACGCAGTATTTT. As protein: CASSVAGTASTDTQYF.

This clone was recorded once. The rearrangement joins TRBV7-9 to TRBJ1-3; D is perhaps TRBD1 (6 bases). CDR3 length equals 16 residues. Trimming took off 6 bases at V and 0 bases at J, with 15 bases between the two ends. From germline, CDR1 is SEHNR and CDR2 FQNEAQ (reference sequence). CDR3: CASRPSGGHSGNTIYF. The CDR3 bases are TGTGCCAGCAGACCATCGGGGGGGCACTCTGGAAACACCATATATTTT.

This clone was detected a few times. This chain uses TRBV9 with TRBJ2-1; TRBD1 agrees at 9 bases. The CDR3 covers 14 residues. CDR1 is SGDLS, CDR2 YYNGEE, per germline. With V trimmed by 3 bases and J by 9 bases, 7 bases remained unmatched. The DNA for the CDR3 is TGTGCCAGCAGCGAGCGGACAGGGGACGTTGAGCAGTTCTTC. This sequence encodes CASSERTGDVEQFF.

V gene TRBV6-5 combines with J gene TRBJ1-1; a weak D match, TRBD1 (5 bases). The germline CDR1 and CDR2 sequences are MNHEY and SVGAGI. The CDR3 consists of 14 residues. Trimming removed 2 bases at V and 1 base at J, with 8 bases between. The CDR3 DNA sequence: TGTGCCAGCAGTTACGGGGGGGAGAACACTGAAGCTTTCTTT. Amino acid sequence: CASSYGGENTEAFF.

The CDR3 region has the DNA TGCGCCAGCAGGATCCCGCCGTATGAGAGGGGACAGGTGGCGCATGGCTACACCTTC. It specifies CASRIPPYERGQVAHGYTF. V gene TRBV4-1 combines with J gene TRBJ1-2; 8 bases agree with TRBD1. This CDR3 spans 19 amino acids. CDR1 is MGHRA, CDR2 YSYEKL, per germline. With 6 bases clipped from V and 6 bases from J, the junction kept 24 bases outside the gene matches.

The V gene is TRBV27, the J gene TRBJ2-1; possibly TRBD2 for D (6 bases). Germline assignment: CDR1 MNHEY and CDR2 SMNVEV (reference sequence). The CDR3 sequence is 14 residues long. V lost 3 bases to trimming and J lost 8 bases, with 14 bases between them. The CDR3 region has the DNA TGTGCCAGCAGTTTGTGGGACTTAAGGGATGAGCAGTTCTTC. As protein: CASSLWDLRDEQFF.

The chain combines TRBV4-1 with TRBJ2-5, with D possibly being TRBD2 (6 bases). Trimming took 0 bases from V and 10 from J, leaving 12 bases between them. This CDR3 contains 13 residues. Germline V gene lookup returns CDR1 MGHRA and CDR2 YSYEKL. The CDR3 protein is CASSQEGREDQYF. The CDR3 nucleotides read TGCGCCAGCAGCCAAGAGGGAAGGGAGGACCAGTACTTC.

The chain has TRBV9 and TRBJ2-3; TRBD2 is a possible D gene (7 bases). From germline, CDR1 is SGDLS and CDR2 YYNGEE. The CDR3 extends over 16 amino acids. Deletions cut 4 bases from V and 0 bases from J, with 15 bases between. The CDR3 sequence: CASSLGGRHSTDTQYF. CDR3 nucleotides: TGTGCCAGCAGCCTGGGGGGGCGCCACAGCACAGATACGCAGTATTTT.

The rearrangement uses TRBV4-2 and TRBJ2-5, with 9 bases identical to TRBD2. V shed 4 bases and J 5 bases; nucleotides not matched to a gene: 2. Germline V lookup: CDR1 LGHNA, CDR2 YNFKEQ. The CDR3 runs 13 residues. CDR3 loop: CASSPGTSETQYF. The CDR3 DNA reads as TGTGCCAGCAGCCCAGGGACTAGCGAGACCCAGTACTTC.